Presented here are 15 T cell receptor beta chains from one specimen sequenced in a study of cytotoxic CD8 clonotypes in ibrutinib-treated CLL. Some clones are missing from TCRdb's copy, which holds only in-frame ones; the method was immunoSEQ multiplex PCR. The sample includes approximately 97,000 clones, around 77% of them seen just once. Sequencing was performed on PBMCs, taken after 24 months of ibrutinib treatment. The source is a human donor with chronic lymphocytic leukemia.

This clone was seen just once. The V and J genes are TRBV7-6 and TRBJ2-2; the match to TRBD2 covers 11 bases. CDR1 is SGHVS, CDR2 FNYEAQ, per germline. The CDR3 is 18 amino acids. V was pared by 2 bases and J by 3 bases, with 8 bases of the junction left unmatched. The CDR3 here is CASSLRSSGRSDTGELFF. The CDR3 nucleotides read TGTGCCAGCAGCTTAAGGTCTAGCGGGAGGTCGGACACCGGGGAGCTGTTTTTT.

This chain uses TRBV28 with TRBJ1-3; 7 positions match TRBD1. V shed 2 bases and J 0 bases; nucleotides not matched to a gene: 4. Germline V gene lookup returns CDR1 MDHEN and CDR2 SYDVKM. The CDR3 is 16 residues long. For the CDR3, the DNA is TGTGCCAGCAGTTTAGCTTGGGACAGCTCTGGAAACACCATATATTTT. This gives the protein CASSLAWDSSGNTIYF.

The J gene is TRBJ2-2, the V gene TRBV9, with a weak D call TRBD2 (6 bases). The CDR3 consists of 16 residues. Germline assignment: CDR1 SGDLS and CDR2 YYNGEE. The V end lost 3 bases, the J end lost 2 bases, and 14 bases lay between the germline ends. The CDR3 here is CASSGLGTLNTGELFF. CDR3 in DNA: TGTGCCAGCAGCGGCCTCGGGACTTTAAACACCGGGGAGCTGTTTTTT.

This clone was found many times. The chain couples TRBV19 to TRBJ2-7, with D unclear. The length of the CDR3 is 11 residues. From germline, CDR1 is LNHDA and CDR2 SQIVND (reference sequence). Deletions cut 6 bases from V and 5 bases from J, with 8 bases between. The CDR3 DNA sequence: TGTGCCAGTAGCAATTACAACGAGCAGTACTTC. Protein product: CASSNYNEQYF.

This clone has only a few counts. The chain links TRBV7-3 to TRBJ1-2, with a tentative D call TRBD1 (5 bases). Germline V gene sequence: CDR1 SGHTA, CDR2 FQGTGA. The length of the CDR3 is 14 residues. Trimming pared 3 bases from V and 13 bases from J, leaving 21 bases between. CDR3 coding DNA: TGTGCCAGCAGCTTTCTAGACCGGGGCATGGCGTCCACCTTC. This translates into CASSFLDRGMASTF.

This chain uses TRBV19 with TRBJ2-2; TRBD1 matches at 9 bases. J was trimmed by 8 bases and V by 4 bases; bases with no gene match: 14. The V gene's germline CDR1 is LNHDA and CDR2 SQIVND (reference sequence). The CDR3 length is 17 residues. The CDR3 loop is CASSRDSTGTGRGELFF. DNA for the CDR3: TGTGCCAGTAGTAGAGATTCGACAGGGACAGGGAGAGGGGAGCTGTTTTTT.

This clone was seen once. The chain employs TRBV30 and TRBJ2-5; the D gene is possibly TRBD1 (6 bases). CDR3 length: 14 amino acids. Germline assignment: CDR1 GTSNPN and CDR2 SVGIG (reference sequence). V lost 5 bases to trimming and J lost 1 base, with 14 bases between them. CDR3 protein: CAWGAGAAQETQYF. The CDR3 DNA sequence: TGTGCCTGGGGCGCAGGGGCAGCCCAAGAGACCCAGTACTTC.

This clone came up a few times. V is TRBV19 and J is TRBJ2-1; D possibly corresponds to TRBD2 (6 bases). V gave up 6 bases and J gave up 0 bases, with 15 bases separating them. Germline V gene sequence: CDR1 LNHDA, CDR2 SQIVND (reference sequence). This CDR3 is built from 16 residues. The CDR3 loop reads CASRVWGVGSYNEQFF. The CDR3 nucleotides are TGTGCCAGTAGGGTGTGGGGGGTTGGCTCCTACAATGAGCAGTTCTTC.

V and J are TRBV6-6 and TRBJ2-3; D call uncertain. CDR1 MNHNY and CDR2 SVGAGI come from the germline V gene (reference sequence). Between the trimmed V and J ends, which lost 5 bases and 2 bases, there was a span of 8 bases. CDR3 length: 13 amino acids. The CDR3 is CASSKPNTDTQYF. The CDR3 DNA reads TGTGCCAGCAGTAAGCCCAACACAGATACGCAGTATTTT.

The chain joins TRBV28 to TRBJ1-2; D gene ambiguous. The CDR3 has 14 amino acids. Trimming took off 2 bases at V and 6 bases at J, with 13 bases between the two ends. Looked up from germline, CDR1 is MDHEN and CDR2 is SYDVKM. The CDR3 coding sequence is TGTGCCAGCAGTTTAGGAGGGTCCGGAGATGGCTACACCTTC. It codes for CASSLGGSGDGYTF.

V usage is TRBV7-9 and J usage is TRBJ2-1; weak D call: TRBD2 (7 bases). Trimming left V 1 base short and J 8 bases short, with 12 bases between. This CDR3 has 14 amino acids. Germline-derived CDR1 and CDR2 are SEHNR and FQNEAQ (reference sequence). The CDR3 reads CASSLGRGGDEQFF. CDR3 sequence (DNA): TGTGCCAGCAGCTTAGGAAGGGGGGGCGATGAGCAGTTCTTC.

The J gene is TRBJ2-2, the V gene TRBV4-1; D gene uncertain. This CDR3 is 15 amino acids long. Trimming cost V 0 bases and J 5 bases, with 10 bases left between them. Germline CDR1 is MGHRA and CDR2 is YSYEKL. In DNA form, the CDR3 reads TGCGCCAGCAGCCAAGAACCCACCCCAACCGGGGAGCTGTTTTTT. Translation: CASSQEPTPTGELFF.

The chain recombines TRBV9 with TRBJ2-7, with D tentatively TRBD2 (5 bases). The CDR3 contains 14 residues. V was trimmed by 2 bases and J by 3 bases, leaving 12 bases between them. The V gene's germline CDR1 is SGDLS and CDR2 YYNGEE. The chain's CDR3 is CASSVGVGVYEQYF. DNA for the CDR3: TGTGCCAGCAGCGTTGGGGTGGGAGTCTACGAGCAGTACTTC.

The chain employs TRBV2 and TRBJ1-1, with D perhaps TRBD1 (5 bases). Germline V gives CDR1 SNHLY, CDR2 FYNNEI. Trimming cost V 4 bases and J 1 base, with 19 bases left between them. The CDR3 length is 17 residues. In DNA, the CDR3 is TGTGCCAGCAGTGCTTCATTTTATGGGGCTCCGAACACTGAAGCTTTCTTT. It translates to CASSASFYGAPNTEAFF.

This chain joins TRBV6-1 and TRBJ2-7; 9 bases match TRBD2. CDR3 size: 16 residues. Trimming cost V 0 bases and J 5 bases; bases outside gene matches: 8. Germline loops: CDR1 MNHNS, CDR2 SASEGT. As DNA, the CDR3 is TGTGCCAGCAGTGAAGCGGCTAGCGGGGAGCACCACGAGCAGTACTTC. Encoded protein: CASSEAASGEHHEQYF.